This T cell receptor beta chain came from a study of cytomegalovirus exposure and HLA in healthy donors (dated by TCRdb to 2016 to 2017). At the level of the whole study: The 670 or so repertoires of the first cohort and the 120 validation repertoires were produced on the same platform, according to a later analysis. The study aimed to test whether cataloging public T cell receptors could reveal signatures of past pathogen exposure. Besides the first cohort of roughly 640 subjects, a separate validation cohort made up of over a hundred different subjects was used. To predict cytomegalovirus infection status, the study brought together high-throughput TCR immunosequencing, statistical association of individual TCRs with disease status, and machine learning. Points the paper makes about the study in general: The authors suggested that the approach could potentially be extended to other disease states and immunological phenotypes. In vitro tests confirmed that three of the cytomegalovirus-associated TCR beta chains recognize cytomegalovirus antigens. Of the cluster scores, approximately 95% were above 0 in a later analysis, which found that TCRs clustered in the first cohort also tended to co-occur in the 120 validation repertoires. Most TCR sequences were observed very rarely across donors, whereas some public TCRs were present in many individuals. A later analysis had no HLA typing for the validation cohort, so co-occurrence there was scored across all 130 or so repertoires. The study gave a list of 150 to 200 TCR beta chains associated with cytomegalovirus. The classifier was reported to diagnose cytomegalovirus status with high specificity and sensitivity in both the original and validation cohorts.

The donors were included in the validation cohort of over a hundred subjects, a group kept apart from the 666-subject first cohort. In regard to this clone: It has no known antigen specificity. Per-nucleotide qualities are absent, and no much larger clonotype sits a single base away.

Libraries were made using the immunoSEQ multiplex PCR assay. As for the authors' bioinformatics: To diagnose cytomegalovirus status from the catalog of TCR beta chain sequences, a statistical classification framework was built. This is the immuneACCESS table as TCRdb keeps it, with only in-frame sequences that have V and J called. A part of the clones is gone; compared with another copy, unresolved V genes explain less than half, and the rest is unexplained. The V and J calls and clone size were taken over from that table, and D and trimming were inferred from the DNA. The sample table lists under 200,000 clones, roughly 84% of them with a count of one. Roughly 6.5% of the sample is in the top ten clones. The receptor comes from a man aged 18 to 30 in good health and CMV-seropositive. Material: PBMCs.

The CDR3 in this case is CASSLSIYGTGPGANVLTF. Read as DNA, the sequence is TGTGCCAGCAGTTTATCGATTTATGGGACAGGCCCTGGGGCCAACGTCCTGACTTTC. The chain couples TRBV27 to TRBJ2-6; 8 nucleotides in the junction match TRBD1. CDR1 MNHEY and CDR2 SMNVEV were looked up in the germline V gene (reference sequence). From the cysteine through the phenylalanine, the CDR3 covers 19 amino acids. Only CDR3 DNA is held: 57 bases, read in frame from base 1. Unmatched junction bases come to 9, with V trimmed by 0 bases and J by 2 bases.